These 22 T cell receptor beta chains were all obtained from the same sample, sequenced in a study of blood T cell repertoires in COVID-19. Using immunoSEQ multiplex PCR, the repertoire was profiled, and TCRdb retains in-frame clones only, with some absent. The data show 250,000 to 350,000 clones, 65% to 85% seen once. Sequenced material: peripheral blood. Source of these receptors: a human donor with COVID-19, enrolled during active disease. The donor label of this sample is uncertain.

This clone has a handful of counts. This chain uses TRBV30 with TRBJ2-3, with unresolved D. CDR1 GTSNPN and CDR2 SVGIG come from the germline V gene (reference sequence). Trimming took 2 bases from V and 4 from J, leaving 7 bases between them. The CDR3 runs 12 residues. The CDR3 DNA reads as TGTGCCTGGAGTCTGCGCTCAGATACGCAGTATTTT. Protein sequence: CAWSLRSDTQYF.

The chain combines TRBV6-6 with TRBJ1-1; D possibly corresponds to TRBD1 (6 bases). The CDR3 covers 12 residues. Trimming left V 7 bases short and J 2 bases short, with 8 bases between. Germline CDR1 and CDR2: MNHNY and SVGAGI (reference sequence). As DNA, the CDR3 is TGTGCCAGCAAGGGGGTAAACACTGAAGCTTTCTTT. Translated: CASKGVNTEAFF.

The chain employs TRBV5-4 and TRBJ1-1; no definite D call. The germline CDR1 and CDR2 sequences are SGHNT and YYREEE (reference sequence). Trimming shortened V by 2 bases and J by 3 bases, and 17 bases separated the two germline ends. The CDR3 length is 16 residues. DNA of the CDR3: TGTGCCAGCAGCTTCGGCGCGGGGAGAGACGACACTGAAGCTTTCTTT. This translates into CASSFGAGRDDTEAFF.

The rearrangement uses TRBV19 and TRBJ2-3; possibly TRBD2 for D (6 bases). Germline V CDR1 and CDR2: LNHDA, SQIVND (reference sequence). CDR3 length: 16 amino acids. The V gene lost 5 bases and the J gene lost 11 bases, with 26 bases spanning the gap. The CDR3 protein is CASSPGTPPFRGRQYF. In DNA, the CDR3 is TGTGCCAGTAGTCCCGGGACTCCTCCATTCCGGGGAAGGCAGTATTTT.

This clone occurred a few times. This chain joins TRBV12-3 or TRBV12-4 and TRBJ2-5; D unclear. V was pared by 6 bases and J by 5 bases, with 13 bases between. The CDR3 has 13 residues. The CDR3 DNA reads TGTGCCAGCAGACGGCCTCCCGGGGAGACCCAGTACTTC. It is translated as CASRRPPGETQYF.

J is TRBJ1-3 and V is TRBV9; unclear D gene. Per the germline V gene, CDR1 is SGDLS and CDR2 is YYNGEE. Trimming shortened V by 3 bases and J by 0 bases, and 7 bases separated the two germline ends. CDR3 length: 14 amino acids. The chain's CDR3 is CASSADISGNTIYF. The CDR3 DNA follows: TGTGCCAGCAGCGCCGACATCTCTGGAAACACCATATATTTT.

This clone was picked up a small number of times. This chain links TRBV2 with TRBJ1-6; D ambiguous. Trimming left V 5 bases short and J 7 bases short, with 9 bases between. CDR1 is SNHLY, CDR2 FYNNEI, per germline. This CDR3 is built from 13 residues. The CDR3 nucleotides are TGTGCCAGCAGTTCGACGGGGAATTCACCCCTCCACTTT. This gives the protein CASSSTGNSPLHF.

The chain is built from TRBV19 and TRBJ2-1; 7 bases are shared with TRBD2. The CDR3 spans 15 residues. Germline CDR1 reads LNHDA; CDR2 reads SQIVND (reference sequence). Unmatched junction bases numbered 8, after V lost 7 bases and J lost 2 bases. The CDR3 sequence is CASTYTGGTYNEQFF. The DNA for the CDR3 is TGTGCCAGTACCTACACCGGGGGGACCTACAATGAGCAGTTCTTC.

The CDR3 DNA follows: TGTGCCAGCAGCTCCGCACAAGGGACTGCTTTGGAGACCCAGTACTTC. Amino acid sequence: CASSSAQGTALETQYF. The chain carries TRBV11-2 and TRBJ2-5, with a weak D call TRBD2 (6 bases). Trimming shortened V by 4 bases and J by 5 bases, and 20 bases separated the two germline ends. This CDR3 contains 16 residues. Germline V CDR1 and CDR2: SGHAT, FQNNGV. The whole variable domain, remainder taken from reference TRBV11-2 and TRBJ2-5, is EAGVAQSPRYKIIEKRQSVAFWCNPISGHATLYWYQQILGQGPKLLIQFQNNGVVDDSQLPKDRFSAERLKGVDSTLKIQPAKLEDSAVYLCASSSAQGTALETQYFGPGTRLLVL.

Comment on this clone: An end of the junction does not agree with germline; a read error may underlie this. The V and J genes are TRBV7-7 and TRBJ2-1; possibly TRBD2 for D (5 bases). The CDR3 loop spans 13 amino acids. Germline V gene data show CDR1 as SSHAT and CDR2 as FNYEAQ (reference sequence). The CDR3 sequence: CASSLNTGDEQFF. In nucleotides, the CDR3 is TGTGCTAGCAGCTTAAATACCGGGGATGAGCAGTTCTTC.

This clone has just a few counts. This sequence joins TRBV13 and TRBJ2-1; 9 positions agree with TRBD2. V was pared by 5 bases and J by 9 bases, with 20 bases of the junction left unmatched. The germline V gene has CDR1 PRHDT and CDR2 FYEKMQ (reference sequence). This CDR3 contains 18 residues. For the CDR3, the DNA is TGTGCCAGCAGCCGCTCGACCCTTACTAGCGGGTTTGAGCTTGAGCAGTTCTTC. This codes for CASSRSTLTSGFELEQFF.

The chain carries TRBV7-3 and TRBJ2-7; D unresolved. CDR1 is SGHTA, CDR2 FQGTGA, per germline. This CDR3 has 10 amino acids. The V end was cut by 8 bases, the J end by 3 bases, with 5 bases between. Written as DNA, the CDR3 is TGTGCCAGCCTCCTCTACGAGCAGTACTTC. Its translation is CASLLYEQYF.

This sequence joins TRBV3-1 (or the pseudogene TRBV3-2) and TRBJ2-7; 11 nucleotides agree with TRBD2. The germline V gene encodes CDR1 LGHDT and CDR2 YNNKEL (reference sequence). V lost 3 bases and J lost 3; bases outside the gene matches: 10. The CDR3 extends over 17 amino acids. The CDR3 reads CASSQGRLAGGLYEQYF. The CDR3 DNA reads TGTGCCAGCAGCCAGGGCCGGTTAGCGGGAGGGCTCTACGAGCAGTACTTC.

This chain uses TRBV2 with TRBJ2-2; 11 positions agree with TRBD2. CDR1 is SNHLY and CDR2 is FYNNEI in the germline V gene. The CDR3 is 16 amino acids. With 1 base clipped from V and 4 bases from J, the junction kept 2 bases outside the gene matches. The CDR3 reads CASSEGLAGSTGELFF. The CDR3 DNA is TGTGCCAGCAGTGAAGGACTAGCGGGATCCACCGGGGAGCTGTTTTTT.

DNA of the CDR3: TGTGCCAGCAGCGCGGACCCCACCCTCGGGAGCTCCTACAATGAGCAGTTCTTC. Residues: CASSADPTLGSSYNEQFF. The chain combines TRBV5-5 with TRBJ2-1; a possible D gene is TRBD2 (6 bases). In germline, CDR1 is SGHKS, CDR2 YYEKEE (reference sequence). Trimming removed 4 bases from V and 0 bases from J, with 20 bases in between. The CDR3 loop spans 18 amino acids. The full variable domain, in which reference TRBV5-5 and TRBJ2-1 provide the parts outside the CDR3, is DAGVTQSPTHLIKTRGQQVTLRCSPISGHKSVSWYQQVLGQGPQFIFQYYEKEERGRGNFPDRFSARQFPNYSSELNVNALLLGDSALYLCASSADPTLGSSYNEQFFGPGTRLTVL.

This rearrangement joins TRBV2 to TRBJ2-7, with TRBD1 matching 8 bases. The CDR3 spans 18 residues. J lost 4 bases, V lost 2 bases, and 16 bases had no gene match. CDR1 SNHLY and CDR2 FYNNEI come from the germline V gene. The CDR3 bases are TGTGCCAGCAGTGAAACTATGGGGCCATCCGGGACAGGTTACGAGCAGTACTTC. Translating gives CASSETMGPSGTGYEQYF.

CDR3 DNA: TGCGCCAGCAGTGGGGGACTAGACTCTGTGCAGTACTTC. Protein sequence: CASSGGLDSVQYF. The chain joins TRBV10-2 to TRBJ2-7; 8 bases align to TRBD2. The CDR3 consists of 13 residues. Germline lookup yields CDR1 WSHSY and CDR2 SAAADI. J gave up 9 bases and V 4 bases, and 8 bases lay outside the gene matches.

The V gene is TRBV25-1, the J gene TRBJ1-4; 9 bases align to TRBD1. CDR1 MGHDK and CDR2 SYGVNS come from the germline V gene. The CDR3 is 15 amino acids. With 4 bases clipped from V and 5 bases from J, the junction kept 5 bases outside the gene matches. The CDR3 loop reads CASSASGQGNEKLFF. The CDR3, as DNA: TGTGCCAGCAGTGCCTCGGGACAGGGAAATGAAAAACTGTTTTTT.

The chain combines TRBV7-9 with TRBJ1-5, with D possibly being TRBD1 (6 bases). This CDR3 has 14 amino acids. Germline V gives CDR1 SEHNR, CDR2 FQNEAQ (reference sequence). V shed 3 bases and J shed 6 bases, with 12 bases lying between them. CDR3 region: CASSFPGAGQPQHF. The CDR3 DNA is TGTGCCAGCAGCTTCCCAGGGGCTGGTCAGCCCCAGCATTTT.

V usage is TRBV3-1 (or the pseudogene TRBV3-2) and J usage is TRBJ2-3, with 9 bases aligning to TRBD2. Germline V gene lookup returns CDR1 LGHDT and CDR2 YNNKEL (reference sequence). V shed 0 bases, J shed 0 bases, and the junction held 4 bases outside the gene matches. The CDR3 runs 17 residues. CDR3 in DNA: TGTGCCAGCAGCCAAGAATCTAGCGGGACAAGCACAGATACGCAGTATTTT. Translated, it gives CASSQESSGTSTDTQYF.

This rearrangement joins TRBV9 to TRBJ2-7, with D perhaps TRBD2 (6 bases). Trimming took 2 bases from V and 9 from J, leaving 18 bases between them. Germline CDR1 SGDLS, CDR2 YYNGEE. This CDR3 contains 14 residues. The CDR3 region is CASSVGTEGSVQYF. CDR3 coding DNA: TGTGCCAGCAGCGTTGGGACTGAGGGATCGGTGCAGTACTTC.

The rearrangement uses TRBV7-8 and TRBJ2-2, with a weak D call TRBD1 (6 bases). Germline lookup yields CDR1 SGHVS and CDR2 FQNEAQ. The V and J ends lost 2 bases and 0 bases respectively, with 13 bases between them. CDR3 length: 17 residues. CDR3 loop: CASSLYLGGANTGELFF. The CDR3 bases are TGTGCCAGCAGCTTATACTTAGGGGGTGCGAACACCGGGGAGCTGTTTTTT.